These 17 T cell receptor beta chains were all obtained from the same sample, sequenced in a study of blood T cell repertoires in COVID-19. Sequenced by immunoSEQ multiplex PCR; TCRdb stores in-frame clones only, minus some. In the table there are some 460,000 clones, about 90% of which are singletons. Sequencing was done on a sample of PBMCs or T cells enriched from blood (not recorded which). The source is a woman between 18 and 29 years old who had recovered from COVID-19.

The V gene is TRBV30, the J gene TRBJ1-1; unclear D gene. This CDR3 has 13 residues. With 4 bases removed from V and 2 bases from J, the gap between germline ends came to 11 bases. Per germline, CDR1 GTSNPN and CDR2 SVGIG (reference sequence). CDR3 region: CAWTPGSNTEAFF. The CDR3 coding sequence is TGTGCCTGGACCCCCGGGAGCAACACTGAAGCTTTCTTT.

The chain couples TRBV3-1 (or the pseudogene TRBV3-2) to TRBJ2-1, with 8 bases matching TRBD2. CDR1 is LGHDT, CDR2 YNNKEL, per germline (reference sequence). The length of the CDR3 is 15 residues. V was pared by 6 bases and J by 1 base, with 5 bases of the junction left unmatched. The CDR3 coding sequence is TGTGCCAGCAGTCCCGGGACTAGGTCCTACAATGAGCAGTTCTTC. Translated, it gives CASSPGTRSYNEQFF.

The J gene is TRBJ1-6, the V gene TRBV3-1 (or the pseudogene TRBV3-2); TRBD1 agrees at 8 bases. Trimming at V came to 3 bases and at J to 4 bases, leaving 8 bases not matched to a gene. Germline CDR1 reads LGHDT; CDR2 reads YNNKEL (reference sequence). This CDR3 is 17 amino acids long. This CDR3 reads CASSHRDRGAYNSPLHF. CDR3 sequence (DNA): TGTGCCAGCAGCCACCGTGACAGGGGTGCATATAATTCACCCCTCCACTTT.

This chain links TRBV11-2 with TRBJ1-4; D is unresolved. The CDR3 length is 14 residues. The ends were cut back, 4 bases at V and 0 bases at J, with 6 bases in the middle. Germline V CDR1 and CDR2: SGHAT, FQNNGV. CDR3 sequence reads: CASSSIATNEKLFF. CDR3 DNA sequence: TGTGCCAGCAGCTCCATTGCAACTAATGAAAAACTGTTTTTT.

The V and J genes are TRBV27 and TRBJ2-7, with D perhaps TRBD1 (6 bases). The CDR3 has 14 residues. Per germline, CDR1 MNHEY and CDR2 SMNVEV (reference sequence). Trimming left V 6 bases short and J 4 bases short, with 16 bases between. Here the CDR3 reads CASSHRVGEYEQYF. CDR3 DNA sequence: TGTGCCAGCAGCCACAGGGTCGGGGAGTACGAGCAGTACTTC.

With respect to this clone: The same CDR3 arises from other DNA sequences in this sample as well. The J gene is TRBJ1-1, the V gene TRBV12-3 or TRBV12-4, with D possibly TRBD1 on 6 matching bases. Trimming removed 6 bases from V and 7 bases from J, with 9 bases in between. The CDR3 contains 11 residues. In DNA, the CDR3 is TGTGCCAGCAGCTCGGACAGTGAAGCTTTCTTT. Amino acids: CASSSDSEAFF.

In this sample, this clone turned up once. The chain has TRBV11-3 and TRBJ2-1, with D maybe TRBD1 (6 bases). V lost 3 bases, J lost 1 base, and 10 bases lay in between. Germline loops: CDR1 SGHNT, CDR2 YENEEA. This CDR3 has 15 residues. CDR3 bases: TGTGCCAGCAGCTTTGAAGGGGGTTCCTACAATGAGCAGTTCTTC. Translation gives CASSFEGGSYNEQFF. The variable domain in full, completed from reference TRBV11-3 and TRBJ2-1, reads EAGVVQSPRYKIIEKKQPVAFWCNPISGHNTLYWYLQNLGQGPELLIRYENEEAVDDSQLPKDRFSAERLKGVDSTLKIQPAELGDSAVYLCASSFEGGSYNEQFFGPGTRLTVL.

V is TRBV5-5 and J is TRBJ2-4; 7 nucleotides agree with TRBD1. Germline CDR1 is SGHKS and CDR2 is YYEKEE (reference sequence). V lost 4 bases, J lost 0 bases, and 10 bases stayed unmatched. The CDR3 sequence is 17 residues long. The CDR3 DNA reads as TGTGCCAGCAGCCTCAGGGGGACCGAGATAGCCAAAAACATTCAGTACTTC. Protein sequence: CASSLRGTEIAKNIQYF. The full variable domain, its missing parts supplied by reference TRBV5-5 and TRBJ2-4, is DAGVTQSPTHLIKTRGQQVTLRCSPISGHKSVSWYQQVLGQGPQFIFQYYEKEERGRGNFPDRFSARQFPNYSSELNVNALLLGDSALYLCASSLRGTEIAKNIQYFGAGTRLSVL.

This chain connects TRBV19 to TRBJ1-3; weak D call: TRBD1 (6 bases). The CDR3 covers 14 residues. Trimming took 6 bases from V and 0 from J, leaving 9 bases between them. The germline CDR1 and CDR2 sequences are LNHDA and SQIVND (reference sequence). CDR3 nucleotide sequence: TGTGCCAGTAGCCCGGACAGCTCTGGAAACACCATATATTTT. Protein product: CASSPDSSGNTIYF.

The chain couples TRBV3-1 (or the pseudogene TRBV3-2) to TRBJ1-5; D remains ambiguous. The CDR3 is 13 residues long. Germline loops: CDR1 LGHDT, CDR2 YNNKEL (reference sequence). The V end lost 3 bases, the J end lost 2 bases, and 5 bases lay between the germline ends. The CDR3 nucleotides read TGTGCCAGCAGCCAGGGCCGCAATCAGCCCCAGCATTTT. Residues: CASSQGRNQPQHF.

The chain joins TRBV11-2 to TRBJ2-7; TRBD1 aligns across 10 bases. Germline V gives CDR1 SGHAT, CDR2 FQNNGV. This CDR3 comprises 16 residues. V gave up 1 base and J gave up 6 bases; unmatched junction bases: 9. Here the CDR3 reads CASSLGPGTGVSEQYF. CDR3 nucleotide sequence: TGTGCCAGCAGCTTAGGGCCCGGGACAGGGGTGAGCGAGCAGTACTTC. Full variable domain (outside the CDR3, taken from reference TRBV11-2 and TRBJ2-7): EAGVAQSPRYKIIEKRQSVAFWCNPISGHATLYWYQQILGQGPKLLIQFQNNGVVDDSQLPKDRFSAERLKGVDSTLKIQPAKLEDSAVYLCASSLGPGTGVSEQYFGPGTRLTVT.

The chain has TRBV25-1 and TRBJ1-2; D is possibly TRBD1 (6 bases). V dropped 0 bases and J dropped 8 bases, with 25 bases sitting between them. Germline assignment: CDR1 MGHDK and CDR2 SYGVNS. The CDR3 covers 18 residues. CDR3 region: CASSEYIPSAGETAGYTF. CDR3 DNA: TGTGCCAGCAGTGAATATATACCCTCCGCAGGGGAAACGGCAGGCTACACCTTC.

This rearrangement joins TRBV12-5 to TRBJ1-1; 8 bases agree with TRBD1. The CDR3 is 15 amino acids. Germline V gene data show CDR1 as LGHNT and CDR2 as FRNRAP. The V and J ends lost 1 base and 4 bases, in that order; junction bases with no gene match: 5. The CDR3 sequence is CASGLAGGVGTEAFF. The CDR3 DNA reads as TGTGCTAGTGGTTTGGCAGGGGGCGTCGGCACTGAAGCTTTCTTT. Based on the CDR3 plus reference TRBV12-5 and TRBJ1-1, the full variable domain is DARVTQTPRHKVTEMGQEVTMRCQPILGHNTVFWYRQTMMQGLELLAYFRNRAPLDDSGMPKDRFSAEMPDATLATLKIQPSEPRDSAVYFCASGLAGGVGTEAFFGQGTRLTVV.

The sample holds one count of this clone. The chain recombines TRBV7-9 with TRBJ1-1; 9 bases match TRBD1. Germline V gene lookup returns CDR1 SEHNR and CDR2 FQNEAQ (reference sequence). This CDR3 comprises 14 residues. V lost 7 bases, J lost 5 bases, and 8 bases stayed unmatched. Here the CDR3 DNA reads TGTGCCAGCATAGGGACAGGGTCGGGGACTGAAGCTTTCTTT. Protein: CASIGTGSGTEAFF.

The rearrangement joins TRBV11-2 to TRBJ2-2; D is possibly TRBD1 or TRBD2 (6 bases each). With 5 bases removed from V and 0 bases from J, the gap between germline ends came to 19 bases. CDR3 size: 18 residues. In germline, CDR1 is SGHAT, CDR2 FQNNGV. The CDR3 reads CASSLGGGWGSNTGELFF. Here the CDR3 DNA reads TGTGCCAGCAGCCTAGGAGGGGGATGGGGCTCGAACACCGGGGAGCTGTTTTTT.

This chain connects TRBV5-1 to TRBJ2-5; D is perhaps TRBD1 (5 bases). V was shortened by 5 bases and J by 0 bases, with 14 bases between the two germline ends. The CDR3 contains 15 residues. Germline V gene lookup returns CDR1 SGHRS and CDR2 YFSETQ. Here the CDR3 reads CASSITDSYQETQYF. CDR3 nucleotide sequence: TGCGCCAGCAGTATAACCGACAGTTACCAAGAGACCCAGTACTTC.

The chain recombines TRBV11-2 with TRBJ2-1; D is uncertain. Trimming removed 3 bases at V and 4 bases at J, with 7 bases between. Germline assignment: CDR1 SGHAT and CDR2 FQNNGV. The CDR3 sequence is 13 residues long. CDR3 sequence (DNA): TGTGCCAGCAGCTTGGCAGGTTACAATGAGCAGTTCTTC. Its translation is CASSLAGYNEQFF. Full variable domain (outside the CDR3, taken from reference TRBV11-2 and TRBJ2-1): EAGVAQSPRYKIIEKRQSVAFWCNPISGHATLYWYQQILGQGPKLLIQFQNNGVVDDSQLPKDRFSAERLKGVDSTLKIQPAKLEDSAVYLCASSLAGYNEQFFGPGTRLTVL.